This T cell receptor beta chain was recovered during a study of blood T cell repertoires in COVID-19. Data came from immunoSEQ multiplex PCR; TCRdb stores just in-frame clones and leaves some out. The data show just over 70,000 clones, 80% seen once. This clone occurred once. Trimming left V 0 bases short and J 10 bases short, with 15 bases between. The germline CDR1 and CDR2 sequences are SGHTA and FQGNSA. The CDR3 sequence is 15 residues long. Input material: peripheral blood. The chain is built from TRBV7-2 and TRBJ1-4; D remains unclear. The clonotype was recovered from a man aged 65 to 79 who had recovered from COVID-19. The CDR3 nucleotides are TGTGCCAGCAGCTTAGCGGCTAGCGGGATAGGAAAACTGTTTTTT. Its protein product is CASSLAASGIGKLFF.